This T cell receptor (beta chain) originates from a study of cytomegalovirus exposure and HLA in healthy donors. Study background: The same platform was used for the 120 validation repertoires and the roughly 700 first-cohort repertoires, a later analysis reported.

Using immunoSEQ multiplex PCR, the repertoire was profiled, and TCRdb retains in-frame clones only, with some absent. The sample has fewer than 250,000 clones; 85% to 90% are singletons. Specimen: PBMCs. The sequence was collected from a man younger than 30 in good health and CMV-seronegative.

The CDR3 sequence is CSVDRAGGPLGTDTQYF. The CDR3 bases are TGCAGCGTTGACAGAGCGGGAGGGCCTCTGGGCACAGATACGCAGTATTTT. The V call is TRBV29-1, the J call TRBJ2-3; 10 bases are a match to TRBD2. V gave up 3 bases and J gave up 1 base; unmatched junction bases: 10. In germline, CDR1 is SQVTM, CDR2 ANQGSEA. This CDR3 contains 17 residues.